Listed here are 5 T cell receptor beta chains from one sample, sequenced in a study of CD8+ T cells in alopecia areata. Regarding treatment: oral pan-JAK inhibitor, 5-10 mg twice daily. RNA, once extracted, was reverse transcribed into cDNA for use as the sequencing template. Only in-frame clones appear in the TCRdb table, and some are missing; sequencing was by immunoSEQ multiplex PCR. The top ten clones hold about 12% of a sample with approximately 110,000 clones, around 50% of them seen once. The sample consisted of CD8+ T cells sorted from blood, taken at week 24, from a patient treated with tofacitinib. The receptors were sampled from a human donor with alopecia areata.

This chain joins TRBV27 and TRBJ2-7; the D gene is possibly TRBD2 (5 bases). The germline V gene has CDR1 MNHEY and CDR2 SMNVEV (reference sequence). V was pared by 5 bases and J by 3 bases, with 20 bases between. The CDR3 contains 16 residues. The DNA of the CDR3 is TGTGCCAGCAGTCCCCCTAGCAGCGACGGGAACTACGAGCAGTACTTC. Amino acid sequence: CASSPPSSDGNYEQYF.

The chain carries TRBV7-2 and TRBJ1-1, with D unclear. The ends were cut back, 2 bases at V and 5 bases at J, with 12 bases in the middle. Germline V gives CDR1 SGHTA, CDR2 FQGNSA. The CDR3 runs 14 residues. The chain's CDR3 is CASSLQERFTEAFF. In DNA, the CDR3 is TGTGCCAGCAGCTTACAGGAACGGTTTACTGAAGCTTTCTTT.

This sequence joins TRBV13 and TRBJ1-2; the D gene is possibly TRBD1 (6 bases). The length of the CDR3 is 13 residues. V was trimmed by 10 bases and J by 4 bases, leaving 16 bases between them. Germline lookup yields CDR1 PRHDT and CDR2 FYEKMQ (reference sequence). The CDR3 DNA reads as TGTGCCACCAGGGGCGAAGATGTCTATGGCTACACCTTC. As protein: CATRGEDVYGYTF.

The table lists this clone with a few counts. The genes are TRBV4-2 and TRBJ1-5; a possible D gene is TRBD1 (5 bases). The CDR3 extends over 16 amino acids. Germline CDR1 is LGHNA and CDR2 is YNFKEQ. V shed 0 bases and J shed 5 bases, with 14 bases lying between them. The CDR3 region is CASSQDLGGEDQPQHF. CDR3 coding DNA: TGTGCCAGCAGCCAAGATCTGGGGGGGGAGGATCAGCCCCAGCATTTT.

The gene calls are TRBV29-1 and TRBJ2-5, with TRBD2 matching over 7 bases. Gene TRBJ2-7 matches the end of the DNA better, so the J call may be wrong. In germline, CDR1 is SQVTM, CDR2 ANQGSEA. This CDR3 is built from 14 residues. The CDR3 sequence: CSVRGLGYGYEQYF. The CDR3 DNA reads as TGCAGCGTCCGTGGACTAGGGTACGGCTACGAGCAGTACTTC.